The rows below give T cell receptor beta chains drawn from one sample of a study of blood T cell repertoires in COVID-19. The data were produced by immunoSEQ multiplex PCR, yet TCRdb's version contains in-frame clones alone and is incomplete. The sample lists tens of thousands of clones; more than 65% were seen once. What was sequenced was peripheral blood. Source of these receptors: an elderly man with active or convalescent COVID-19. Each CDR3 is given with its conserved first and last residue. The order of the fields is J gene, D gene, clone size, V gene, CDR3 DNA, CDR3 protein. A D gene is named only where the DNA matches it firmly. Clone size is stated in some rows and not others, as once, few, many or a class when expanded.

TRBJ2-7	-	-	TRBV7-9	TGTGCCAGCAGCTTAGTAAACGAGCAGTACTTC	CASSLVNEQYF
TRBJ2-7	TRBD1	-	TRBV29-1	TGCAGCGGTCGGGACAGGGGAGTTATCTACGAGCAGTACTTC	CSGRDRGVIYEQYF
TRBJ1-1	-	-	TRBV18	TGTGCCAGCTCATTCGACAGGAACACTGAAGCTTTCTTT	CASSFDRNTEAFF
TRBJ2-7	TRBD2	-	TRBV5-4	TGTGCCAGCAGTATGACTAGCGGGAGTTCCTACGAGCAGTACTTC	CASSMTSGSSYEQYF
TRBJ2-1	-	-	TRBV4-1	TGCGCCAGCAGCCACCTCGGAGGGGGCCCTGACAATGAGCAGTTCTTC	CASSHLGGGPDNEQFF
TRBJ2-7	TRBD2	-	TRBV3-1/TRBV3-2	TGTGCCAGCAGCATAGCAGCGGGAGCGTCCTACGAGCAGTACTTC	CASSIAAGASYEQYF
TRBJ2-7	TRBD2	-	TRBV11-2	TGTGCCAGCAGCTTAACGACTAGCGGACCGTCCTACGAGCAGTACTTC	CASSLTTSGPSYEQYF
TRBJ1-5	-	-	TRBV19	TGTGCCAGTAGTAGGCCAGGGACACTTAATAGCAATCAGCCCCAGCATTTT	CASSRPGTLNSNQPQHF
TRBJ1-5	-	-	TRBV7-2	TGTGCCAGCAGCTTGGGGCCCCAGAAGCCCCAGCATTTT	CASSLGPQKPQHF
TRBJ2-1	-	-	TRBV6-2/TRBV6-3	TGTGCCAGCAGTTACTCGAGGCGGAATGAGCAGTTCTTC	CASSYSRRNEQFF
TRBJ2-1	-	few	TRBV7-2	TGTGCCAGCAGCTTTCCCCCTCGAAGCGAGCAGTTCTTC	CASSFPPRSEQFF
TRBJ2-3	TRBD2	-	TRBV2	TGTGCCAGCAGCGACACGCCTTGGACTAGCGTAGCCACAGATACGCAGTATTTT	CASSDTPWTSVATDTQYF
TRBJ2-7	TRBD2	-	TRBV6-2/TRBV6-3	TGTGCCAGCAGTACACTAGCGGGAGTCGGCAACGAGCAGTACTTC	CASSTLAGVGNEQYF
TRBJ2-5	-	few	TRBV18	TGTGCCAGCTCTCGGTCCAGGGAAGAGACCCAGTACTTC	CASSRSREETQYF
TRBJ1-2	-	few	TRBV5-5	TGTGCCAGCAGCTTGGAACTTAGTGGCTACACCTTC	CASSLELSGYTF
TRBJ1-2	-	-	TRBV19	TGTGCCAGTAGTATGGGTTTGGACAACAACCTTAGTGGCTACACCTTC	CASSMGLDNNLSGYTF
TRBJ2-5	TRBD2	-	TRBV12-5	TGTGCTAGTGGCCCGGGACTAGCGGCGGACCAAGAGACCCAGTACTTC	CASGPGLAADQETQYF
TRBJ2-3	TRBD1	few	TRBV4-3	TGCGCCAGCAGCCAAGAGGACAGGGGAGATGTAGATACGCAGTATTTT	CASSQEDRGDVDTQYF
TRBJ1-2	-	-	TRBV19	TGTGCCAGTAGTATCCCCTCCTGGGGGCAGGGCTATGGCTACACCTTC	CASSIPSWGQGYGYTF